What follows is one TCR beta chain and its context. Its recognized antigen is unknown. There are no base qualities to consult, and no much larger clone falls within one base. This sample is part of a study of Graves' ophthalmopathy and Graves' hyperthyroidism listed by TCRdb under 2018. For context, the study as a whole: A patient counted as having stable hyperthyroidism if there was no progression to ophthalmopathy within 18 months of follow-up. TCR beta repertoire signatures were used to distinguish Graves' ophthalmopathy from Graves' hyperthyroidism and to predict progression to ophthalmopathy. In total, approximately 130 blood samples were TCR-sequenced: 43 ophthalmopathy, 80 or so hyperthyroidism and around 17 hyperthyroidism-to-ophthalmopathy patients. To explore V-J signatures that distinguish ophthalmopathy from hyperthyroidism, a discovery set of 100 patients was enrolled, made up of 43 with ophthalmopathy and under 65 with stable hyperthyroidism. An independent validation cohort comprised 18 hyperthyroidism patients and some 16 patients who later progressed from hyperthyroidism to ophthalmopathy. In six hyperthyroidism patients, T-cell repertoires of thyroid tissue and blood were compared. After sampling, hyperthyroidism patients received methimazole starting at 30 mg daily, and ophthalmopathy patients received high-dose intravenous methylprednisolone.

TCR beta CDR3 regions were amplified from RNA transcripts for repertoire sequencing. The first round of RT-PCR was done with HTBI primers and the Qiagen OneStep RT-PCR kit, and was followed by a second round of multiplex PCR, then size selection and purification. Libraries were sequenced on an Illumina HiSeq2000 using paired-end 100 bp reads. In the source study's methods: SOAPnuke was used to process the reads, removing any read that contained adapters or uncalled bases, had a mean Phred below 15, or lacked an exact match to the constant primer or identifier. COPE v1.2.5 was used to merge high-quality paired reads. Each unique nucleotide sequence was treated as a clonotype, and MiTCR v1.1 was used to align the clonotypes to the IMGT TRB V, D and J references. The analysis was limited to V-J combinations with a frequency above 0.0001, which together covered approximately 99% of repertoires. For each V-J combination, a TCR clonal expansion and chaos score was defined as F50 clonal expansion divided by the chaos observed in the TCRdist matrix. Welch's t-statistics and random forest were used to reduce the features to around 13 V-J combinations, which were then used as input to a naive Bayes classifier. The Morisita-Horn index was used to measure how similar the thyroid and blood repertoires were. TCRdb handled the public reads itself, with Q25 trimming in fastp and clone calling in MiXCR, and kept productive beta chains. CDR3 protein duplicates are merged, each entry listing the most common genes and DNA. TCRdb assigned the V and J calls; the authors' analysis was not used. The sample table holds 500,000 to 700,000 distinct CDR3 sequences, of which less than 40% were seen once. The ten largest account for around 4.6% of the sample.

The paper as a whole reports these results and caveats: In validation, the model predicted ophthalmopathy progression with less than 71% sensitivity and 72.22% specificity; eleven to twelve predicted patients were CT-confirmed with GO in a median of around 6 months. Most expanded thyroid clonotypes with a frequency above 0.001 also appeared in blood, which suggests that blood repertoires may reflect the immune response in the thyroid. Sample size was not statistically predetermined, and group allocation was not concealed from the investigators. In cross-validation, the 13-signature model distinguished ophthalmopathy from stable hyperthyroidism with 87.88% sensitivity and about 81% specificity, while in the test set the corresponding values were around 79% and 71%.

Patients with hyperthyroidism were aged 18 to 65 years, had been newly diagnosed, and had a disease duration of less than 2 months. Patients with other autoimmune diseases, uncontrolled infections, pregnancy or lactation were excluded. Clinical symptoms, serum thyroxine, TRAb, thyroid ultrasound and orbital computed tomography were used for diagnosis. Total RNA was extracted with Trizol reagent and quality-checked on an Agilent 2100 Bioanalyzer. This receptor was identified in an adult man with Graves' hyperthyroidism. The sequenced sample consisted of peripheral blood or thyroid tissue (not recorded which).

The base sequence is TGTGCCAGCAGACTGGACCCAACTAGCGGGGGATCCTACGAGCAGTACTTC. Its product reads: CASRLDPTSGGSYEQYF. The chain is encoded by TRBV5-5 joined to TRBJ2-7; 11 junctional bases match TRBD2. For CDR1 and CDR2, the germline V gene (reference sequence) lists SGHKS and YYEKEE. Trimming accounts for 5 bases at V and 1 base at J, while the number of junction bases matched to no gene is 11. The CDR3 sequence holds 17 residues, the cysteine and phenylalanine included. Here the CDR3 DNA is all that survives: 51 bases in frame from base 1.